This TCR beta chain derives from a study of T cell changes during pregnancy in multiple sclerosis. Some clones are missing from TCRdb's copy, which holds only in-frame ones; the method was immunoSEQ multiplex PCR. Among tens of thousands of clones listed, around nine tenths were seen once. The CDR3 covers 14 residues. Deletions cut 2 bases from V and 2 bases from J, with 8 bases between. Germline assignment: CDR1 SGHRS and CDR2 YFSETQ. The V call is TRBV5-1, the J call TRBJ1-5, with TRBD1 as a possible D gene (6 bases). The specimen comprised peripheral blood, sampled in the second trimester of pregnancy. The sequence derives from a female donor with multiple sclerosis, enrolled in a pregnancy study. CDR3 residues: CASSLQGGNQPQHF. CDR3 DNA sequence: TGCGCCAGCAGCTTACAGGGCGGCAATCAGCCCCAGCATTTT.